The next 30 T cell receptor beta chains were all read from a single sample in a study of CD8+CD57+ T cells in acquired aplastic anemia. Genomic DNA served as template for TCR beta VDJ and CDR3 profiling. TCRdb reprocessed the reads with MiXCR, giving one entry per CDR3 protein. The data hold approximately 130,000 distinct CDR3 sequences, with 41% observed a single time. The sample comprised sorted CD4+, CD8+, or CD8+CD57+ T cells (not recorded which) from PBMCs. Receptors originate from a human donor in good health, serving as a control.

The rearrangement joins TRBV10-1 to TRBJ2-6; D may be TRBD2 (5 bases). The CDR3 is 14 amino acids. V shed 4 bases and J shed 4 bases, with 8 bases lying between them. Germline CDR1 reads WNHNN; CDR2 reads SYGVQD (reference sequence). As DNA, the CDR3 is TGCGCCAGCAGTGGAGGGCACGGGGCCAACGTCCTGACTTTC. Protein: CASSGGHGANVLTF.

This clonotype was seen at least ten times. The rearrangement uses TRBV10-3 and TRBJ2-1, with a possible D match to TRBD2 (6 bases). V was shortened by 4 bases and J by 6 bases, with 16 bases between the two germline ends. CDR3 size: 15 residues. Germline V lookup: CDR1 ENHRY, CDR2 SYGVKD. The CDR3 DNA follows: TGTGCCATCAGTGGGGGGGACTTAAGTAGCAATGAGCAGTTCTTC. Its protein is CAISGGDLSSNEQFF.

This clonotype was counted ten times or more. The chain uses TRBV5-1 and TRBJ2-3; 8 bases line up with TRBD2. Germline trimming cut 6 bases from V and 5 bases from J; bases unmatched to any gene: 11. CDR3 length: 15 residues. The germline gives CDR1 SGHRS, CDR2 YFSETQ. The chain's CDR3 is CASTVPGLGGDTQYF. For the CDR3, the DNA is TGCGCCAGCACCGTACCGGGACTAGGAGGAGATACGCAGTATTTT.

To note about this clonotype: The junction shows a germline mismatch at one end, possibly a read error. J is TRBJ2-1 and V is TRBV2; 10 bases map to TRBD2. The V gene's germline CDR1 is SNHLY and CDR2 FYNNEI. CDR3 length: 15 residues. The chain's CDR3 is CASSEGSGRADEQFF. CDR3 nucleotide sequence: TGTGCCAGCAGCGAAGGGAGCGGGAGGGCCGATGAGCAGTTCTTC.

Of note for this clonotype: Here the CDR3 omits its conserved ending phenylalanine or tryptophan, so a read error is the likely source. The chain has TRBV5-1 and TRBJ2-7; D is unresolved. The CDR3 runs 13 residues. From germline, CDR1 is SGHRS and CDR2 YFSETQ. CDR3 bases: TGCGCCAGCAACTTGACGGAAGCCTACGAGCAGTACCTC. Protein sequence: CASNLTEAYEQYL.

The chain recombines TRBV7-9 with TRBJ2-7; the D gene is possibly TRBD2 (7 bases). CDR1 and CDR2 (germline): SEHNR, FQNEAQ (reference sequence). Deletions cut 6 bases from V and 6 bases from J, with 27 bases between. This CDR3 comprises 17 residues. The CDR3 spells CASSDWGGGGASPEQYF. The CDR3 region has the DNA TGTGCCAGCAGTGATTGGGGGGGCGGAGGGGCGTCCCCCGAGCAGTACTTC.

J is TRBJ2-5 and V is TRBV10-3; 12 bases fit TRBD2. CDR3 length: 15 residues. The junction had 6 bases not matched to a gene; V was cut back by 5 bases and J by 5 bases. Germline-derived CDR1 and CDR2 are ENHRY and SYGVKD. The CDR3 is CAISPSGRAGETQYF. CDR3 in DNA: TGTGCCATCAGTCCTAGCGGGAGGGCCGGGGAGACCCAGTACTTC.

In regard to this clonotype: This sequence may be a read error, since a much larger clone differs from it by one base. The chain recombines TRBV20-1 with TRBJ1-1, with unresolved D. The CDR3 is 12 amino acids. Deletions cut 4 bases from V and 2 bases from J, with 8 bases between. The germline V gene encodes CDR1 DFQATT and CDR2 SNEGSKA (reference sequence). In DNA form, the CDR3 reads TGCAGTGCTACTAGGGTCAACACTGAAGCTTTCTTT. Its translation: CSATRVNTEAFF.

This chain connects TRBV7-9 to TRBJ1-2, with unresolved D. The V end lost 2 bases, the J end lost 2 bases, and 9 bases lay between the germline ends. The CDR3 contains 14 residues. Germline CDR1 and CDR2: SEHNR and FQNEAQ (reference sequence). CDR3 region: CASSLLNANYGYTF. The CDR3 DNA sequence: TGTGCCAGCAGCTTATTAAACGCCAACTATGGCTACACCTTC. Drawing the rest from reference TRBV7-9 and TRBJ1-2, the complete variable domain is DTGVSQNPRHKITKRGQNVTFRCDPISEHNRLYWYRQTLGQGPEFLTYFQNEAQLEKSRLLSDRFSAERPKGSFSTLEIQRTEQGDSAMYLCASSLLNANYGYTFGSGTRLTVV.

V gene TRBV19 combines with J gene TRBJ2-5; 8 bases are shared with TRBD1. The germline V gene has CDR1 LNHDA and CDR2 SQIVND (reference sequence). The CDR3 loop spans 16 amino acids. V gave up 6 bases and J gave up 5 bases; unmatched junction bases: 14. Here the CDR3 DNA reads TGTGCCAGTAGCCATTTCGGACAGGGACCTTTGGAGACCCAGTACTTC. Protein sequence: CASSHFGQGPLETQYF.

The rearrangement joins TRBV20-1 to TRBJ1-6; 9 bases are a match to TRBD1. The CDR3 extends over 14 amino acids. Germline CDR1 DFQATT, CDR2 SNEGSKA (reference sequence). With 3 bases clipped from V and 9 bases from J, the junction kept 6 bases outside the gene matches. The CDR3 DNA is TGCAGTGCTAGTGGGGACAGGGAGAGTTCACCCCTCCACTTT. The encoded protein is CSASGDRESSPLHF.

This chain joins TRBV9 and TRBJ1-1; D unresolved. This CDR3 is 12 amino acids long. The germline V gene encodes CDR1 SGDLS and CDR2 YYNGEE. V dropped 4 bases and J dropped 4 bases, with 8 bases sitting between them. The CDR3 coding sequence is TGTGCCAGCAGCCTTCAGTTCACTGAAGCTTTCTTT. It translates to CASSLQFTEAFF.

This clonotype appeared many times. The gene calls are TRBV10-1 and TRBJ1-1, with a tentative D call TRBD1 (5 bases). Germline-derived CDR1 and CDR2 are WNHNN and SYGVQD (reference sequence). V lost 8 bases and J lost 2, with 9 bases in between. The CDR3 totals 12 residues. DNA of the CDR3: TGCGCCAGCGGGGACCGTAACACTGAAGCTTTCTTT. Amino acid sequence: CASGDRNTEAFF.

This clonotype was counted many times. The V call is TRBV4-2, the J call TRBJ1-4; possibly TRBD1 for D (5 bases). CDR3 length equals 13 residues. V was clipped by 0 bases and J by 8 bases, with 7 bases between them. Germline lookup yields CDR1 LGHNA and CDR2 YNFKEQ. DNA of the CDR3: TGTGCCAGCAGCCAAGATTACAGGGAAAAACTGTTTTTT. It is translated as CASSQDYREKLFF.

This clonotype was detected ten times or more. This chain connects TRBV24-1 to TRBJ2-7, with 8 nucleotides matching TRBD2. The V segment lost 6 bases and the J segment 5 bases; nucleotides outside the gene matches: 14. The CDR3 loop spans 16 amino acids. Germline loops: CDR1 KGHDR, CDR2 SFDVKD. Here the CDR3 DNA reads TGTGCCACCAGTACCACAGAGCGGGAGAACTCAGACGAGCAGTACTTC. Protein sequence: CATSTTERENSDEQYF.

This clonotype was counted at least ten times. CDR3 loop: CASQGPRYEQYF. CDR3 DNA sequence: TGTGCCAGCCAGGGCCCACGCTACGAGCAGTACTTC. The chain employs TRBV19 and TRBJ2-7; D might be TRBD1 (5 bases). This CDR3 has 12 amino acids. Germline CDR1 and CDR2: LNHDA and SQIVND (reference sequence). Between the trimmed V and J ends, which lost 9 bases and 3 bases, there was a span of 12 bases. Supplemented by reference TRBV19 and TRBJ2-7, the full variable domain reads DGGITQSPKYLFRKEGQNVTLSCEQNLNHDAMYWYRQDPGQGLRLIYYSQIVNDFQKGDIAEGYSVSREKKESFPLTVTSAQKNPTAFYLCASQGPRYEQYFGPGTRLTVT.

The CDR3 DNA reads as TGCAGTGCTAACAGGGGGGCAGATACGCAGTATTTT. Protein product: CSANRGADTQYF. This chain connects TRBV20-1 to TRBJ2-3, with 8 bases lining up with TRBD1. Germline lookup yields CDR1 DFQATT and CDR2 SNEGSKA (reference sequence). The CDR3 spans 12 residues. V shed 4 bases, J shed 4 bases, and the junction held 1 base outside the gene matches.

In the case of this clonotype: This may be a read error: a much more frequent sequence differs by one nucleotide. V is TRBV20-1 and J is TRBJ2-3, with 7 bases lining up with TRBD2. Germline CDR1 and CDR2: DFQATT and SNEGSKA (reference sequence). This CDR3 spans 14 amino acids. The CDR3 nucleotides are TGCAGTGCTAGCTTCCGCGGGGGTCGAGATACGCAGTGTTTT. The encoded protein is CSASFRGGRDTQCF.

The gene calls are TRBV20-1 and TRBJ2-1; 7 bases match TRBD1. The CDR3 covers 13 residues. Losses at the gene ends were 5 bases for V and 4 bases for J; bases not matched to a gene: 5. CDR1 is DFQATT and CDR2 is SNEGSKA in the germline V gene (reference sequence). CDR3 bases: TGCAGTGCTCCCGGACAGGTTTACAATGAGCAGTTCTTC. Amino acid sequence: CSAPGQVYNEQFF.

This clonotype was observed a handful of times. This rearrangement joins TRBV6-5 to TRBJ2-2; the D gene could be TRBD1 or TRBD2 (6 bases each). This CDR3 region has 17 residues. The germline V gene has CDR1 MNHEY and CDR2 SVGAGI. Trimming pared 0 bases from V and 6 bases from J, leaving 17 bases between. The CDR3, as DNA: TGTGCCAGCAGTTACTCGCGTCGGGGGCAGGTGGCCGGGGAGCTGTTTTTT. This encodes CASSYSRRGQVAGELFF.

The table lists this clonotype with many counts. A read error may account for a junction end that differs from germline. This chain uses TRBV3-1 with TRBJ2-1; 16 bases match TRBD2. There are 13 residues in the CDR3. Germline-derived CDR1 and CDR2 are LGHDT and YNNKEL (reference sequence). In nucleotides, the CDR3 is TGTGCCAGCAGCAGGGGACTAGCGGGGGGGCAACTCTTC. As protein: CASSRGLAGGQLF.

Only a few counts were recorded for this clonotype. The rearrangement uses TRBV5-6 and TRBJ2-3, with TRBD1 identical over 10 bases. CDR1 and CDR2 from the germline V gene are SGHDT and YYEEEE. This CDR3 is 15 amino acids long. Trimming at V came to 3 bases and at J to 7 bases, leaving 8 bases not matched to a gene. The CDR3 loop reads CASSSSTGGRYTQYF. In nucleotides, the CDR3 is TGTGCCAGCAGCTCATCGACAGGGGGCAGGTATACGCAGTATTTT.

A remark on this clonotype: A much larger clonotype is one base distant, so this may be a read error. Given the absence of the conserved phenylalanine or tryptophan at the CDR3 end, a read error is likely. The chain joins TRBV7-3 to TRBJ2-7, with 10 bases lining up with TRBD2. The CDR3 consists of 14 residues. Trimming took 6 bases from V and 3 from J; bases not matched to a gene: 5. Germline V gene lookup returns CDR1 SGHTA and CDR2 FQGTGA. The CDR3: CASSSSSGSYEQYS. DNA for the CDR3: TGTGCCAGCAGTTCCTCTAGCGGGAGCTACGAGCAGTACTCC.

This clonotype has at least ten counts. The chain combines TRBV20-1 with TRBJ2-3; possible D gene TRBD2, 5 bases. There are 13 residues in the CDR3. V was trimmed by 0 bases and J by 5 bases, leaving 9 bases between them. CDR1 is DFQATT and CDR2 is SNEGSKA in the germline V gene (reference sequence). The DNA for the CDR3 is TGCAGTGCTAGAGATATGGGAGTAGATACGCAGTATTTT. Translating gives CSARDMGVDTQYF.

A word on this clonotype: A much larger clone differs from this one at a single base, so this may be a read error. V is TRBV27 and J is TRBJ1-6; 7 bases align to TRBD1. The CDR3 contains 11 residues. Germline V gene data show CDR1 as MNHEY and CDR2 as SMNVEV (reference sequence). V shed 11 bases and J 14 bases; nucleotides not matched to a gene: 9. The CDR3 region is CAGGYRGSLHF. In DNA, the CDR3 is TGTGCCGGCGGCTACAGGGGTTCCCTCCACTTT.

This clonotype was picked up many times. The genes are TRBV10-1 and TRBJ2-3, with 9 bases matching TRBD2. Germline lookup yields CDR1 WNHNN and CDR2 SYGVQD (reference sequence). This CDR3 has 16 residues. V shed 3 bases and J 2 bases; nucleotides not matched to a gene: 6. This CDR3 is CASSELLAGDTDTQYF. CDR3 DNA sequence: TGCGCCAGCAGTGAACTCTTAGCGGGAGACACAGATACGCAGTATTTT.

This clonotype was counted at least ten times. The chain joins TRBV18 to TRBJ1-2, with D unclear. The CDR3 contains 13 residues. CDR1 is KGHSH, CDR2 LQKENI, per germline. With 3 bases removed from V and 6 bases from J, the gap between germline ends came to 11 bases. For the CDR3, the DNA is TGTGCCAGCTCACCGAGGCCTGGGGATGGCTACACCTTC. Its protein is CASSPRPGDGYTF. The full variable domain, in which reference TRBV18 and TRBJ1-2 provide the parts outside the CDR3, is NAGVMQNPRHLVRRRGQEARLRCSPMKGHSHVYWYRQLPEEGLKFMVYLQKENIIDESGMPKERFSAEFPKEGPSILRIQQVVRGDSAAYFCASSPRPGDGYTFGSGTRLTVV.

This clonotype has at least ten counts. V and J are TRBV25-1 and TRBJ1-2, with TRBD1 matching over 8 bases. Germline CDR1 is MGHDK and CDR2 is SYGVNS. This CDR3 contains 13 residues. The V segment lost 2 bases and the J segment 12 bases; nucleotides outside the gene matches: 8. In DNA form, the CDR3 reads TGTGCCAGCAGTGAACGGACAGGGATATTCAACACCTTC. Translated, it gives CASSERTGIFNTF.

Concerning this clonotype: Given a much more abundant clone one base away, this may be a read error. This rearrangement joins TRBV4-1 to TRBJ1-3, with a possible D match to TRBD1 (6 bases). Germline CDR1 MGHRA, CDR2 YSYEKL. The CDR3 is 15 amino acids. CDR3 sequence reads: CASSQDGRARDTMYF. In DNA form, the CDR3 reads TGCGCCAGCAGCCAAGATGGCAGGGCTAGGGACACCATGTATTTT.

This chain joins TRBV11-2 and TRBJ2-7, with TRBD2 matching over 14 bases. V was pared by 6 bases and J by 1 base, with 8 bases of the junction left unmatched. CDR3 size: 17 residues. In germline, CDR1 is SGHAT, CDR2 FQNNGV. This CDR3 reads CASRPGTSGGPSYEQYF. CDR3 nucleotide sequence: TGTGCCAGCAGACCCGGGACTAGCGGGGGCCCTTCCTACGAGCAGTACTTC.